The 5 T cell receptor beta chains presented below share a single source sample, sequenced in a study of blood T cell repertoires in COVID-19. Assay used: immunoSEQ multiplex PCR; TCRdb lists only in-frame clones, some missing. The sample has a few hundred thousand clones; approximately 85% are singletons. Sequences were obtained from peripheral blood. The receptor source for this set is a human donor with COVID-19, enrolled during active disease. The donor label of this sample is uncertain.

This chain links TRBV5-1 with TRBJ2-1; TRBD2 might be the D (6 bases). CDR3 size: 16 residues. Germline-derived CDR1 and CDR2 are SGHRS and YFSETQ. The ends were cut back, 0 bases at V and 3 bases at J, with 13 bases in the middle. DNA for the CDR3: TGCGCCAGCAGCTTGGGTCTTTACGGGGGCTACAATGAGCAGTTCTTC. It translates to CASSLGLYGGYNEQFF.

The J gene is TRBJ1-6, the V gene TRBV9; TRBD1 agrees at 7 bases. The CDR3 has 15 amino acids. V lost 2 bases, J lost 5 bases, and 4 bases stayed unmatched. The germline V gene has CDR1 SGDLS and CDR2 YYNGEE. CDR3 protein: CASSVGQVNNSPLHF. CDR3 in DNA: TGTGCCAGCAGCGTTGGACAGGTTAATAATTCACCCCTCCACTTT.

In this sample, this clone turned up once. For the CDR3, the DNA is TGCGCCAGCAGCCAAGAGGAGGTGAATAATCAGCCCCAGCATTTT. This encodes CASSQEEVNNQPQHF. The gene calls are TRBV4-1 and TRBJ1-5; D is undetermined. The V gene lost 0 bases and the J gene lost 4 bases, with 10 bases spanning the gap. The CDR3 has 15 residues. The V gene's germline CDR1 is MGHRA and CDR2 YSYEKL.

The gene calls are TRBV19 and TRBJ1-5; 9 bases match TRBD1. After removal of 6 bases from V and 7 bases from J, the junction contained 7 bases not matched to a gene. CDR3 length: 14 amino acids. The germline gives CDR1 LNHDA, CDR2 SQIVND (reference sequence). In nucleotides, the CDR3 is TGTGCCAGTAGGAGGGACAGGGTGAGCCAGCCCCAGCATTTT. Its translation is CASRRDRVSQPQHF.

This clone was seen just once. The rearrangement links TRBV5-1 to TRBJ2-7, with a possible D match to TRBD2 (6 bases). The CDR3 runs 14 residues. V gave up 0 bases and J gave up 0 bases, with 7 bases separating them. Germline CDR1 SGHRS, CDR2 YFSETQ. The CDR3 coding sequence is TGCGCCAGCAGCTTGGGGGACTTCTCCTACGAGCAGTACTTC. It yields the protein CASSLGDFSYEQYF.